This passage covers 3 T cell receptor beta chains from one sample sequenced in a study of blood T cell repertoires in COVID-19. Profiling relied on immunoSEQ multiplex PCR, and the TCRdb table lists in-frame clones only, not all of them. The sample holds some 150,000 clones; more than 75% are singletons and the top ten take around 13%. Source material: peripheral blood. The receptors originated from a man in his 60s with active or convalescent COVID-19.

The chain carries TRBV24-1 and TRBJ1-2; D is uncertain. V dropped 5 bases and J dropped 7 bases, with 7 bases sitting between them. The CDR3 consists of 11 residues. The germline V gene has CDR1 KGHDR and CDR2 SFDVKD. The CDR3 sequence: CATSGRIGYTF. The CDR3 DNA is TGTGCCACCAGTGGTCGTATTGGCTACACCTTC.

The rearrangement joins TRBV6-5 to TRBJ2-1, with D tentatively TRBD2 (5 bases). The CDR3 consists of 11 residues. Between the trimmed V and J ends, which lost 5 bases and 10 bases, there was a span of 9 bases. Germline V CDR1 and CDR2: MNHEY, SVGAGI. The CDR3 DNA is TGTGCCAGCAGTACGGACTGGGAGCAGTTCTTC. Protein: CASSTDWEQFF.

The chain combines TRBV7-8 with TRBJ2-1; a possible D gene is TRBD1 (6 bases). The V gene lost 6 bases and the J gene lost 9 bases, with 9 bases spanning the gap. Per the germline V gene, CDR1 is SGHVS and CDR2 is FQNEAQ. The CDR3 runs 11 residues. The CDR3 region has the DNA TGTGCCAGCAGTGGGGGCCGTGAGCAGTTCTTC. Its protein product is CASSGGREQFF.